Below, one T cell receptor (beta chain) is given with its context. Its antigen is undetermined. Primers for the PCR totalled 60 Vbeta and 13 Jbeta. Data came from immunoSEQ multiplex PCR; TCRdb stores just in-frame clones and leaves some out. The sample has some 130,000 clones; around four fifths are singletons. The data stem from a study of cytomegalovirus exposure and HLA in healthy donors. This CDR3 spans 12 amino acids. CDR1 SGHNT and CDR2 YENEEA come from the germline V gene. Between the trimmed V and J ends, which lost 2 bases and 10 bases, there was a span of 9 bases. Overall study findings and caveats: For presence/absence analyses, sequencing depth was assumed to be roughly uniform across donors.

The specimen sequenced was PBMCs. The V gene is TRBV11-3, the J gene TRBJ2-1; the D gene is possibly TRBD2 (5 bases). The TCR originated in a human donor in good health. The CDR3 here is CASSLFRGEQFF. The CDR3 nucleotides read TGTGCCAGCAGCTTATTCCGCGGGGAGCAGTTCTTC.